A selection of T cell receptor beta chains follows, all from one sample in a study of blood T cell repertoires in COVID-19. Method: immunoSEQ multiplex PCR; TCRdb's copy keeps in-frame clones and lacks some. The sample holds more than 25,000 clones, about 90% seen once. Sequencing was performed on peripheral blood. The receptors derive from a man between 65 and 85 years old with active or convalescent COVID-19. Each CDR3 is given with its conserved first and last residue. The D gene is left open where the match is weak. Clone sizes are given selectively: once, few, many, or a class where the clone is expanded.

once	NA	TRBJ1-2	TRBV7-9	TGTGCCAGCAGCTCGGACAGAAGCCGAAACTATGGCTACACCTTC	CASSSDRSRNYGYTF
NA	NA	TRBJ1-1	TRBV20-1	TGCAGTGTGGAACAGACACCAGAAGCTTTCTTT	CSVEQTPEAFF
NA	NA	TRBJ1-1	TRBV11-2	TGTGCCAGCAGCGTCGCGGGGGGGACTGAAGCTTTCTTT	CASSVAGGTEAFF
once	NA	TRBJ1-2	TRBV15	TGTGCCACCAGCAGAGATACGGGTACCCTTTGGGGCTACACCTTC	CATSRDTGTLWGYTF
NA	NA	TRBJ1-4	TRBV30	TGTGCCTGGAGTGTAGGGGGGGGAAATGAAAAACTGTTTTTT	CAWSVGGGNEKLFF
NA	TRBD2	TRBJ2-2	TRBV9	TGTGCCAGCAGCCCTCGGGGTAGCGGGGCCAACACCGGGGAGCTGTTTTTT	CASSPRGSGANTGELFF
NA	NA	TRBJ2-7	TRBV7-9	TGTGCCAGCAGCTTATTCCAGGGGCAAAACGAGCAGTACTTC	CASSLFQGQNEQYF
NA	NA	TRBJ1-1	TRBV25-1	TGTCCCCTACAGCTGAACACTGAAGCTTTCTTT	CPLQLNTEAFF
NA	TRBD1	TRBJ2-5	TRBV5-1	TGCGCCAGCAGCCCTGACAGGGTCGGAGAGACCCAGTACTTC	CASSPDRVGETQYF
NA	NA	TRBJ1-2	TRBV28	TGTGCCAGCAGCTCAGTGCCCCGGCCGAACCTAGGCTATGGCTACACCTTC	CASSSVPRPNLGYGYTF
NA	NA	TRBJ2-7	TRBV2	TGTGCCAGCAGTGAAGAGCTTATCGAGCAGTACTTC	CASSEELIEQYF
once	TRBD2	TRBJ2-5	TRBV6-1	TGTGCCAGCAGTGGGGGACTAGCGGGGGGACAAGAGACCCAGTACTTC	CASSGGLAGGQETQYF
once	NA	TRBJ1-6	TRBV4-1	TGCGCCAGCAGCCTCTCAGGGAATAATTCACCCCTCCACTTT	CASSLSGNNSPLHF
NA	NA	TRBJ1-5	TRBV19	TGTGCCAGTAGTATAGGACAGAGTCTAAATCAGCCCCAGCATTTT	CASSIGQSLNQPQHF
once	TRBD1	TRBJ1-2	TRBV5-1	TGCGCCAGCCAGGGGGCCCATAACTATGGCTACACCTTC	CASQGAHNYGYTF
NA	NA	TRBJ1-3	TRBV4-1	TGCGCCAGCAGCCAATATAGTCCAGGGTTCACTCGGAGCTCTGGAAACACCATATATTTT	CASSQYSPGFTRSSGNTIYF
NA	NA	TRBJ1-5	TRBV10-2	TGCGCCAGCAGTTGGCGGAATAGCAATCAGCCCCAGCATTTT	CASSWRNSNQPQHF
NA	NA	TRBJ2-5	TRBV19	TGTGCCAGTAGTATGACGGGAGAAGAGACCCAGTACTTC	CASSMTGEETQYF
NA	NA	TRBJ1-5	TRBV4-1	TGCGCCAGCAGCCAAGCAGGGAGGCTTCGCAATCAGCCCCAGCATTTT	CASSQAGRLRNQPQHF
NA	NA	TRBJ1-2	TRBV28	TGTGCCAGCAGTGCCACGGGGTCGGCTGGCTACACCTTC	CASSATGSAGYTF
NA	TRBD2	TRBJ2-4	TRBV27	TGTGCCAGCAGTTTAAGGCCCACTAGCGGGCCGACCAAAAACATTCAGTACTTC	CASSLRPTSGPTKNIQYF
NA	NA	TRBJ1-2	TRBV7-2	TGTGCCAGCAGTTCTACCGGGACAACCTACTATGGCTACACCTTC	CASSSTGTTYYGYTF